The subject of this entry is one TCR beta chain. The V and J ends lost 6 bases and 6 bases respectively, with 12 bases between them. The CDR3 has 13 residues. This sample was taken from a study of blood T cells in healthy people across ages. A second PCR, run for about 7 to 11 cycles, used a sample-barcoded 5' primer plus a J-beta primer mix. TCRdb redid the calling of the 5' RACE reads with MiXCR, one entry per CDR3 protein. The sample shows 850,000 to 1,000,000 distinct CDR3 sequences, around 54% of them seen only once. Sequenced input: blood. The chain uses TRBV12-3 or TRBV12-4 and TRBJ2-1; no clear D. This receptor was identified in a woman in her fifties or sixties in good health. The CDR3 sequence: CASSRLGINEQFF. Here the CDR3 DNA reads TGTGCCAGCAGCCGATTGGGGATCAATGAGCAGTTCTTC.